Listed here are 24 T cell receptor beta chains from one sample, sequenced in a study of T cell repertoires in cytomegalovirus infection. One entry per CDR3 protein results from TCRdb running MiXCR on the reads. Of fewer than 250,000 distinct CDR3 sequences in the sample, approximately 13% are singletons; the top ten hold around 1.6%. Material for sequencing was PBMCs. The receptors come from a human donor in good health (CMV status not recorded). Some clones in this sample may be carry-over from other donors' samples.

The gene calls are TRBV6-4 and TRBJ1-2; 9 nucleotides align to TRBD1. V lost 8 bases and J lost 3; bases outside the gene matches: 7. CDR3 length: 14 amino acids. CDR1 is MRHNA, CDR2 SNTAGT, per germline. CDR3 in amino acids: CASGTGYPDYGYTF. The CDR3 DNA follows: TGTGCCAGCGGGACAGGGTACCCTGACTATGGCTACACCTTC.

This clonotype appeared many times. The chain carries TRBV10-3 and TRBJ2-1; TRBD2 aligns across 10 bases. The CDR3 has 17 residues. Germline V lookup: CDR1 ENHRY, CDR2 SYGVKD. The J segment lost 8 bases and the V segment lost 0 bases, leaving 10 bases of the junction unmatched. The CDR3 reads CAISESKSSGGRDEQFF. The CDR3 DNA reads TGTGCCATCAGTGAGTCGAAGTCTAGCGGGGGCCGAGATGAGCAGTTCTTC.

This chain connects TRBV6-5 to TRBJ1-4; D possibly corresponds to TRBD1 (5 bases). Trimming removed 4 bases from V and 0 bases from J, with 9 bases in between. The CDR3 is made up of 15 amino acids. Germline V gene data show CDR1 as MNHEY and CDR2 as SVGAGI. CDR3 nucleotides: TGTGCCAGCAGTTCGGACACTGCAACTAATGAAAAACTGTTTTTT. Translated: CASSSDTATNEKLFF.

Only a few counts were recorded for this clonotype. This chain links TRBV19 with TRBJ2-7; 8 nucleotides line up with TRBD1. V dropped 5 bases and J dropped 7; count of bases not matched to a gene: 7. The length of the CDR3 is 13 residues. Looked up from germline, CDR1 is LNHDA and CDR2 is SQIVND (reference sequence). CDR3 amino acids: CASSDRGFDEQYF. CDR3 bases: TGTGCCAGTAGTGACAGGGGTTTTGATGAGCAGTACTTC.

This clonotype was counted at least ten times. The rearrangement uses TRBV7-2 and TRBJ2-3; TRBD2 matches at 13 bases. Trimming cost V 4 bases and J 8 bases; bases outside gene matches: 6. Germline lookup yields CDR1 SGHTA and CDR2 FQGNSA. The CDR3 contains 15 residues. CDR3 coding DNA: TGTGCCAGCAGCTCGTTGAGACTAGCGGGAGGTACGCAGTATTTT. Protein product: CASSSLRLAGGTQYF.

Points on this clonotype: A read error may be the cause here, since a much bigger clone is one base away. The V gene is TRBV7-2, the J gene TRBJ2-5; 8 nucleotides align to TRBD2. This CDR3 spans 15 amino acids. V lost 5 bases to trimming and J lost 1 base; unmatched junction nucleotides: 6. The germline V gene has CDR1 SGHTA and CDR2 FQGNSA. The CDR3 loop is CASSRGGGAQETQYF. The DNA of the CDR3 is TGTGCCAGCAGCCGGGGGGGGGGCGCCCAAGAGACCCAGTACTTC.

The chain links TRBV19 to TRBJ1-1; D not certain. The CDR3 consists of 12 residues. Germline lookup yields CDR1 LNHDA and CDR2 SQIVND (reference sequence). V was pared by 1 base and J by 8 bases, with 8 bases between. The CDR3 reads CASSIGAAEAFF. Here the CDR3 DNA reads TGTGCCAGTAGTATAGGAGCAGCCGAAGCTTTCTTT.

This clonotype has more than one count but fewer than ten. The rearrangement links TRBV29-1 to TRBJ1-2; D not resolved. Germline V gene data show CDR1 as SQVTM and CDR2 as ANQGSEA. The germline V and J ends were trimmed by 3 bases and 7 bases, with 6 bases remaining between them. This CDR3 region has 10 residues. This CDR3 reads CSVENSGYTF. For the CDR3, the DNA is TGCAGCGTTGAGAACAGTGGCTACACCTTC.

This clonotype was counted many times. The chain links TRBV7-2 to TRBJ2-2; D may be TRBD1 (6 bases). The V and J ends lost 8 bases and 2 bases respectively, with 18 bases between them. This CDR3 region has 16 residues. Germline V gene lookup returns CDR1 SGHTA and CDR2 FQGNSA. As DNA, the CDR3 is TGTGCCAGCTCCGGGACACTCAATTTCAACACCGGGGAGCTGTTTTTT. Its protein product is CASSGTLNFNTGELFF. The whole variable domain, remainder taken from reference TRBV7-2 and TRBJ2-2, is GAGVSQSPSNKVTEKGKDVELRCDPISGHTALYWYRQSLGQGLEFLIYFQGNSAPDKSGLPSDRFSAERTGGSVSTLTIQRTQQEDSAVYLCASSGTLNFNTGELFFGEGSRLTVL.

This clonotype was picked up many times. This chain connects TRBV6-1 to TRBJ2-1, with 11 bases lining up with TRBD2. From germline, CDR1 is MNHNS and CDR2 SASEGT. Germline trimming cut 6 bases from V and 8 bases from J; bases unmatched to any gene: 6. CDR3 length: 14 residues. CDR3 bases: TGTGCCAGCAGGGGACTAGCGGACCCCGATGAGCAGTTCTTC. It is translated as CASRGLADPDEQFF.

As concerns this clonotype: No conserved phenylalanine or tryptophan ends this CDR3, so it is likely a read error. This chain connects TRBV10-3 to TRBJ1-1; no definite D call. The V and J ends lost 6 bases and 0 bases respectively, with 11 bases between them. The CDR3 has 14 residues. Germline CDR1 is ENHRY and CDR2 is SYGVKD. CDR3 sequence: CAIRLDGMNTEAFI. The CDR3, as DNA: TGTGCCATCAGGCTCGACGGGATGAACACTGAAGCTTTCATT.

This clonotype was detected ten times or more. This chain links TRBV7-3 with TRBJ2-2, with 7 bases matching TRBD1. Germline V lookup: CDR1 SGHTA, CDR2 FQGTGA. Losses at the gene ends were 2 bases for V and 2 bases for J; bases not matched to a gene: 5. The CDR3 has 16 amino acids. The CDR3 DNA reads as TGTGCCAGCAGCTTAGTGGGGACAGCAAACACCGGGGAGCTGTTTTTT. It translates to CASSLVGTANTGELFF. The whole variable domain, filled in from reference TRBV7-3 and TRBJ2-2, reads GAGVSQTPSNKVTEKGKYVELRCDPISGHTALYWYRQSLGQGPEFLIYFQGTGAADDSGLPNDRFFAVRPEGSVSTLKIQRTERGDSAVYLCASSLVGTANTGELFFGEGSRLTVL.

V and J are TRBV7-2 and TRBJ1-3, with D tentatively TRBD1 (6 bases). Looked up from germline, CDR1 is SGHTA and CDR2 is FQGNSA. The V end was cut by 0 bases, the J end by 4 bases, with 13 bases between. The CDR3 sequence is 16 residues long. The CDR3 here is CASSLAPQGPGNTIYF. CDR3 sequence (DNA): TGTGCCAGCAGCTTAGCCCCCCAGGGGCCAGGAAACACCATATATTTT.

For the CDR3, the DNA is TGCAGTGCCACAGACCTAGAAGCTTTCTTT. It specifies CSATDLEAFF. The rearrangement uses TRBV20-1 and TRBJ1-1; no clear D. The CDR3 is made up of 10 amino acids. Trimming cost V 6 bases and J 8 bases, with 10 bases left between them. CDR1 is DFQATT, CDR2 SNEGSKA, per germline (reference sequence).

In this sample, this clonotype turned up many times. The V gene is TRBV19, the J gene TRBJ1-3; maybe TRBD1 (6 bases). V lost 0 bases to trimming and J lost 0 bases, with 6 bases between them. Germline values: CDR1 LNHDA, CDR2 SQIVND (reference sequence). The CDR3 totals 15 residues. CDR3 protein: CASSIDRGSGNTIYF. For the CDR3, the DNA is TGTGCCAGTAGTATAGACAGGGGCTCTGGAAACACCATATATTTT.

In this sample, this clonotype turned up many times. This rearrangement joins TRBV7-2 to TRBJ1-1; D ambiguous. V was clipped by 1 base and J by 2 bases, with 5 bases between them. Germline CDR1 SGHTA, CDR2 FQGNSA. The CDR3 contains 13 residues. The CDR3 region has the DNA TGTGCCAGCAGCTTAGATTACAACACTGAAGCTTTCTTT. It encodes CASSLDYNTEAFF.

This clonotype was seen repeatedly, ten times or more. The rearrangement links TRBV24-1 to TRBJ2-7; no definite D call. This CDR3 is built from 12 residues. Trimming removed 5 bases at V and 2 bases at J, with 6 bases between. Germline lookup yields CDR1 KGHDR and CDR2 SFDVKD. The CDR3 DNA is TGTGCCACCAGTGTCCGAACCTACGAGCAGTACTTC. It specifies CATSVRTYEQYF.

The table lists this clonotype with many counts. The V call is TRBV7-2, the J call TRBJ1-5; tentatively, D is TRBD1 (5 bases). V lost 2 bases and J 4 bases, leaving 24 bases between the germline ends. Germline CDR1 SGHTA, CDR2 FQGNSA. The CDR3 is made up of 19 amino acids. CDR3 sequence: CASSLRVAPVRGGNQPQHF. In DNA, the CDR3 is TGTGCCAGCAGCTTAAGGGTCGCCCCGGTGCGGGGGGGAAATCAGCCCCAGCATTTT.

The sample holds many counts of this clonotype. The chain uses TRBV25-1 and TRBJ2-3; possibly TRBD1 for D (5 bases). CDR3 length: 16 residues. Per the germline V gene, CDR1 is MGHDK and CDR2 is SYGVNS. The ends were cut back, 1 base at V and 4 bases at J, with 15 bases in the middle. The CDR3 sequence is CASSEFRTRRADTQYF. The CDR3, as DNA: TGTGCCAGCAGTGAATTCAGAACGCGCAGGGCAGATACGCAGTATTTT.

The CDR3 loop reads CSARLAGGLPSYNEQFF. The CDR3 DNA reads as TGCAGTGCGAGACTAGCGGGGGGCCTACCCTCCTACAATGAGCAGTTCTTC. The rearrangement links TRBV20-1 to TRBJ2-1; the match to TRBD2 covers 13 bases. Trimming removed 6 bases from V and 0 bases from J; junction bases left unmatched: 8. CDR1 is DFQATT and CDR2 is SNEGSKA in the germline V gene (reference sequence). The CDR3 sequence is 17 residues long.

The chain links TRBV6-2 or TRBV6-3 to TRBJ1-2; D is unclear. The ends were cut back, 9 bases at V and 4 bases at J, with 12 bases in the middle. The CDR3 loop spans 12 amino acids. Germline CDR1 MNHEY, CDR2 SVGEGT. The DNA for the CDR3 is TGTGCCAGTATTGCCCGGGGCTATGGCTACACCTTC. It yields the protein CASIARGYGYTF.

In its sample, this clonotype was seen a few times. This rearrangement joins TRBV29-1 to TRBJ2-5; weak D call: TRBD1 (6 bases). Germline assignment: CDR1 SQVTM and CDR2 ANQGSEA. This CDR3 comprises 13 residues. Trimming cost V 7 bases and J 4 bases, with 16 bases left between them. CDR3 residues: CSAATGIGETQYF. The CDR3 DNA sequence: TGCAGCGCAGCTACAGGGATTGGAGAGACCCAGTACTTC.

Ten or more counts support this clonotype. The CDR3 region has the DNA TGTGCCAGCAGTGAAAGATTGGAGGCAGGGGGAGGCTACACCTTC. Its protein product is CASSERLEAGGGYTF. The gene calls are TRBV25-1 and TRBJ1-2, with 7 bases lining up with TRBD1. Germline CDR1 and CDR2: MGHDK and SYGVNS. V was pared by 2 bases and J by 8 bases, with 11 bases of the junction left unmatched. The CDR3 has 15 amino acids.

J is TRBJ2-2 and V is TRBV19; D call uncertain. Trimming removed 6 bases from V and 5 bases from J, with 7 bases in between. CDR3 length equals 12 residues. Germline-derived CDR1 and CDR2 are LNHDA and SQIVND (reference sequence). CDR3 sequence reads: CASREGTGELFF. CDR3 nucleotides: TGTGCCAGTAGGGAAGGGACCGGGGAGCTGTTTTTT.